The 22 T cell receptor beta chains below all came from one sample that was sequenced in a study of cytotoxic CD8 clonotypes in ibrutinib-treated CLL. Assay: immunoSEQ multiplex PCR; the TCRdb copy retains only in-frame clones and omits some. This table has approximately 130,000 clones, around four fifths appearing once. The input for sequencing was PBMCs, taken after 24 months of ibrutinib treatment. The receptors were gathered from a human donor with chronic lymphocytic leukemia.

The rearrangement links TRBV6-5 to TRBJ1-1; D call uncertain. The CDR3 sequence is 13 residues long. CDR1 is MNHEY, CDR2 SVGAGI, per germline. Trimming removed 5 bases at V and 4 bases at J, with 11 bases between. CDR3 in amino acids: CASSPALGTEAFF. The CDR3, as DNA: TGTGCCAGCAGTCCTGCCCTGGGCACTGAAGCTTTCTTT.

This clone was picked up a small number of times. The chain joins TRBV15 to TRBJ1-1, with D possibly being TRBD1 (5 bases). The CDR3 is made up of 17 amino acids. V shed 5 bases and J shed 0 bases, with 19 bases lying between them. The germline V gene has CDR1 LNHNV and CDR2 YYDKDF (reference sequence). CDR3 region: CATSGTSGAYMNTEAFF. The CDR3 nucleotides are TGTGCCACCAGCGGAACGTCCGGGGCCTACATGAACACTGAAGCTTTCTTT.

The chain links TRBV19 to TRBJ2-1; D unclear. CDR1 and CDR2 (germline): LNHDA, SQIVND (reference sequence). The CDR3 runs to 14 residues. V lost 5 bases and J 4 bases, leaving 12 bases between the germline ends. The DNA of the CDR3 is TGTGCCAGTAGTCCCCGTTCGAAATACAATGAGCAGTTCTTC. Translating it yields CASSPRSKYNEQFF. Supplemented by reference TRBV19 and TRBJ2-1, the full variable domain reads DGGITQSPKYLFRKEGQNVTLSCEQNLNHDAMYWYRQDPGQGLRLIYYSQIVNDFQKGDIAEGYSVSREKKESFPLTVTSAQKNPTAFYLCASSPRSKYNEQFFGPGTRLTVL.

This clone was counted between two and nine times. The chain recombines TRBV12-5 with TRBJ2-7; unclear D gene. The CDR3 sequence is 11 residues long. Between the trimmed V and J ends, which lost 2 bases and 3 bases, there was a span of 2 bases. Germline V gene lookup returns CDR1 LGHNT and CDR2 FRNRAP. As DNA, the CDR3 is TGTGCTAGTGGTTTGCTCTACGAGCAGTACTTC. This sequence encodes CASGLLYEQYF.

J is TRBJ2-4 and V is TRBV5-1; 10 bases match TRBD1. The length of the CDR3 is 19 residues. Trimming removed 4 bases from V and 0 bases from J; junction bases left unmatched: 13. The germline gives CDR1 SGHRS, CDR2 YFSETQ. CDR3 sequence reads: CASSKTFGTGDQAKNIQYF. In nucleotides, the CDR3 is TGCGCCAGCAGCAAGACCTTCGGGACAGGGGATCAAGCCAAAAACATTCAGTACTTC.

This clone was seen a few times. V usage is TRBV6-1 and J usage is TRBJ2-7, with 9 bases identical to TRBD1. The V gene's germline CDR1 is MNHNS and CDR2 SASEGT. The CDR3 is 15 amino acids. The V segment lost 5 bases and the J segment 2 bases; nucleotides outside the gene matches: 7. The CDR3 region has the DNA TGTGCCAGCAGTTCGCCGGGACAGGGAGCCTACGAGCAGTACTTC. This encodes CASSSPGQGAYEQYF.

V and J are TRBV9 and TRBJ2-7; 7 nucleotides align to TRBD1. With V trimmed by 2 bases and J by 4 bases, 9 bases remained unmatched. The CDR3 covers 15 residues. Germline V CDR1 and CDR2: SGDLS, YYNGEE. The CDR3 coding sequence is TGTGCCAGCAGCGTCTCCCCGGGACAGAAATACGAGCAGTACTTC. It codes for CASSVSPGQKYEQYF.

The chain recombines TRBV7-2 with TRBJ2-7; D is unclear. Trimming removed 5 bases at V and 3 bases at J, with 17 bases between. Germline V gene sequence: CDR1 SGHTA, CDR2 FQGNSA. The CDR3 runs to 15 residues. The CDR3 nucleotides read TGTGCCAGCAGCCAGGATGGTCCGCGTTTCTACGAGCAGTACTTC. Translating gives CASSQDGPRFYEQYF.

This clone was detected once. The rearrangement links TRBV19 to TRBJ2-7, with D maybe TRBD1 (5 bases). The CDR3 extends over 13 amino acids. The ends were cut back, 4 bases at V and 6 bases at J, with 13 bases in the middle. CDR1 is LNHDA, CDR2 SQIVND, per germline (reference sequence). The CDR3 here is CASSTQAGFEQYF. In DNA form, the CDR3 reads TGTGCCAGTAGTACCCAAGCAGGGTTCGAGCAGTACTTC.

The chain links TRBV4-3 to TRBJ1-4, with unresolved D. This CDR3 is 15 amino acids long. With 0 bases removed from V and 8 bases from J, the gap between germline ends came to 13 bases. From germline, CDR1 is LGHNA and CDR2 YSLEER. The CDR3 reads CASSQDKTPEEKLFF. CDR3 bases: TGCGCCAGCAGCCAAGATAAGACACCGGAGGAAAAACTGTTTTTT.

The chain has TRBV7-2 and TRBJ2-5; a weak D match, TRBD1 (6 bases). Germline V CDR1 and CDR2: SGHTA, FQGNSA. The CDR3 is 13 residues long. Trimming took off 5 bases at V and 0 bases at J, with 7 bases between the two ends. The CDR3 loop reads CASSGTYQETQYF. Here the CDR3 DNA reads TGTGCCAGCAGCGGGACATACCAAGAGACCCAGTACTTC.

The V call is TRBV2, the J call TRBJ2-5; 11 bases line up with TRBD1. CDR1 is SNHLY, CDR2 FYNNEI, per germline. The V segment lost 5 bases and the J segment 7 bases; nucleotides outside the gene matches: 9. This CDR3 comprises 15 residues. Written as DNA, the CDR3 is TGTGCCAGCAGTTCCGGGACAGGGGGGGAAGTGACCCAGTACTTC. Amino acid sequence: CASSSGTGGEVTQYF.

This chain's CDR3 is CASSSSGLAGGRTDTQYF. The CDR3 bases are TGTGCCAGCAGCTCCTCGGGACTAGCGGGGGGCCGCACAGATACGCAGTATTTT. The chain has TRBV7-2 and TRBJ2-3, with 15 bases that match TRBD2. V lost 4 bases to trimming and J lost 1 base; unmatched junction nucleotides: 6. The germline V gene encodes CDR1 SGHTA and CDR2 FQGNSA. The CDR3 sequence is 18 residues long.

CDR3 protein: CASSGAANSNQPQHF. CDR3 coding DNA: TGTGCCAGCAGTGGGGCAGCTAATAGCAATCAGCCCCAGCATTTT. The rearrangement joins TRBV6-1 to TRBJ1-5; D gene uncertain. Germline CDR1 is MNHNS and CDR2 is SASEGT. V lost 4 bases and J lost 0, with 10 bases in between. CDR3 size: 15 residues.

This clone came up a few times. The rearrangement joins TRBV5-1 to TRBJ1-1; D not resolved. Trimming took 0 bases from V and 2 from J, leaving 11 bases between them. Germline CDR1 reads SGHRS; CDR2 reads YFSETQ. This CDR3 contains 15 residues. In DNA form, the CDR3 reads TGCGCCAGCAGCTTGGTAGGGCACGCTAACACTGAAGCTTTCTTT. Residues: CASSLVGHANTEAFF.

The V gene is TRBV6-5, the J gene TRBJ2-5; 8 positions match TRBD2. Germline assignment: CDR1 MNHEY and CDR2 SVGAGI. Losses at the gene ends were 5 bases for V and 5 bases for J; bases not matched to a gene: 7. This CDR3 has 14 residues. CDR3 amino acids: CASSITGGQETQYF. In nucleotides, the CDR3 is TGTGCCAGCAGTATCACGGGGGGGCAGGAGACCCAGTACTTC.

The V call is TRBV7-6, the J call TRBJ2-7, with 11 positions matching TRBD1. Germline-derived CDR1 and CDR2 are SGHVS and FNYEAQ. The length of the CDR3 is 18 residues. Losses at the gene ends were 3 bases for V and 0 bases for J; bases not matched to a gene: 10. The CDR3 protein is CASSFTPPGQGVSYEQYF. Here the CDR3 DNA reads TGTGCCAGCAGCTTTACACCCCCGGGACAGGGGGTCTCCTACGAGCAGTACTTC.

V gene TRBV7-2 combines with J gene TRBJ2-5, with D possibly matching TRBD2 (6 bases). This CDR3 spans 15 amino acids. V gave up 3 bases and J gave up 5 bases, with 16 bases separating them. The germline gives CDR1 SGHTA, CDR2 FQGNSA. In DNA form, the CDR3 reads TGTGCCAGCAGCTTGCTAGGGGCCGCGGGGGAGACCCAGTACTTC. Protein: CASSLLGAAGETQYF.

The chain is built from TRBV6-5 and TRBJ1-1, with D hard to call. The V gene's germline CDR1 is MNHEY and CDR2 SVGAGI. The CDR3 is 14 amino acids. V shed 5 bases and J shed 4 bases, with 14 bases lying between them. The CDR3 DNA reads TGTGCCAGCAGTGCTAACCTGGGAGGCACTGAAGCTTTCTTT. Translating gives CASSANLGGTEAFF.

The CDR3 region has the DNA TGTGCCAGCAGCGCCTGGGCGCTCCTCAGACAGGGGGGCGCAACTAATGAAAAACTGTTTTTT. This codes for CASSAWALLRQGGATNEKLFF. V and J are TRBV28 and TRBJ1-4, with TRBD1 matching over 9 bases. CDR3 length: 21 amino acids. V was pared by 6 bases and J by 0 bases, with 20 bases of the junction left unmatched. Looked up from germline, CDR1 is MDHEN and CDR2 is SYDVKM.

This clone was observed a handful of times. The chain joins TRBV10-3 to TRBJ1-1; 8 positions agree with TRBD1. The CDR3 covers 14 residues. Unmatched junction bases numbered 11, after V lost 10 bases and J lost 4 bases. The V gene's germline CDR1 is ENHRY and CDR2 SYGVKD. The CDR3 nucleotides read TGTGCCAGCCGACTTACAGGGGGGGGCACTGAAGCTTTCTTT. This sequence encodes CASRLTGGGTEAFF.

The rearrangement links TRBV7-6 to TRBJ1-1, with a possible D match to TRBD1 (5 bases). The CDR3 consists of 13 residues. CDR1 is SGHVS and CDR2 is FNYEAQ in the germline V gene. V lost 2 bases and J lost 5, with 9 bases in between. DNA of the CDR3: TGTGCCAGCAGCTTACTGGAGGGGACTGAAGCTTTCTTT. This translates into CASSLLEGTEAFF.